Below, 20 T cell receptor beta chains from the same sample are listed, as sequenced in a study of blood T cell repertoires in COVID-19. The assay was immunoSEQ multiplex PCR, and TCRdb's table has in-frame clones only and misses some. The sample has around 160,000 clones, around nine tenths seen once; the top ten hold about 9.3%. The specimen was peripheral blood. The receptors were sampled from a woman in her 70s with COVID-19, enrolled during active disease.

CDR3 nucleotides: TGTGCCAGCTCACCACCACAATTCAGGCAGCCCCAGCATTTT. Translated, it gives CASSPPQFRQPQHF. This chain joins TRBV18 and TRBJ1-5; D uncertain. V was trimmed by 0 bases and J by 7 bases, leaving 10 bases between them. In germline, CDR1 is KGHSH, CDR2 LQKENI. This CDR3 region has 14 residues.

The rearrangement joins TRBV10-3 to TRBJ2-3, with 10 positions matching TRBD1. This CDR3 spans 15 amino acids. CDR1 is ENHRY and CDR2 is SYGVKD in the germline V gene. Trimming at V came to 6 bases and at J to 2 bases, leaving 5 bases not matched to a gene. CDR3 nucleotides: TGTGCCATCAGAAGGGACAGGGGCATCACAGATACGCAGTATTTT. It encodes CAIRRDRGITDTQYF.

This sequence joins TRBV3-1 (or the pseudogene TRBV3-2) and TRBJ1-5; no clear D gene. CDR3 length: 13 residues. V was clipped by 1 base and J by 3 bases, with 4 bases between them. CDR1 LGHDT and CDR2 YNNKEL come from the germline V gene (reference sequence). CDR3 sequence reads: CASSQGINQPQHF. The DNA for the CDR3 is TGTGCCAGCAGCCAAGGTATCAATCAGCCCCAGCATTTT.

The J gene is TRBJ1-4, the V gene TRBV7-9, with TRBD1 matching over 8 bases. Germline lookup yields CDR1 SEHNR and CDR2 FQNEAQ (reference sequence). The CDR3 runs to 14 residues. Trimming at V came to 6 bases and at J to 5 bases, leaving 5 bases not matched to a gene. The CDR3 spells CASRQQGGNEKLFF. Here the CDR3 DNA reads TGTGCCAGCAGACAACAGGGGGGGAATGAAAAACTGTTTTTT.

The chain combines TRBV5-6 with TRBJ2-1; 13 bases fit TRBD2. Per germline, CDR1 SGHDT and CDR2 YYEEEE. This CDR3 region has 17 residues. Trimming at V came to 4 bases and at J to 0 bases, leaving 4 bases not matched to a gene. CDR3 loop: CASSLTSGGFSYNEQFF. CDR3 bases: TGTGCCAGCAGCCTGACTAGCGGGGGGTTCTCCTACAATGAGCAGTTCTTC.

V usage is TRBV28 and J usage is TRBJ1-6, with 8 bases matching TRBD1. Germline V lookup: CDR1 MDHEN, CDR2 SYDVKM. V shed 11 bases, J shed 5 bases, and the junction held 8 bases outside the gene matches. The CDR3 loop spans 14 amino acids. The CDR3 DNA reads as TGTGCCGCCCAACAGGGGGGGAATAATTCACCCCTCCACTTT. It specifies CAAQQGGNNSPLHF.

The chain carries TRBV12-5 and TRBJ1-1; D remains unclear. Germline V gene lookup returns CDR1 LGHNT and CDR2 FRNRAP. Trimming shortened V by 6 bases and J by 3 bases, and 11 bases separated the two germline ends. The CDR3 has 13 amino acids. This CDR3 is CASGSGTDTEAFF. CDR3 bases: TGTGCTAGTGGGAGCGGTACGGACACTGAAGCTTTCTTT. Supplemented by reference TRBV12-5 and TRBJ1-1, the full variable domain reads DARVTQTPRHKVTEMGQEVTMRCQPILGHNTVFWYRQTMMQGLELLAYFRNRAPLDDSGMPKDRFSAEMPDATLATLKIQPSEPRDSAVYFCASGSGTDTEAFFGQGTRLTVV.

The gene calls are TRBV5-1 and TRBJ2-7; D may be TRBD1 (6 bases). This CDR3 has 18 amino acids. Germline lookup yields CDR1 SGHRS and CDR2 YFSETQ. The V gene lost 3 bases and the J gene lost 3 bases, with 25 bases spanning the gap. The CDR3 region is CASSSQSSGQSTHYEQYF. The CDR3 DNA reads as TGCGCCAGCAGCTCCCAATCCTCCGGACAGTCCACCCACTACGAGCAGTACTTC.

The chain couples TRBV25-1 to TRBJ1-2; 8 nucleotides align to TRBD1. Trimming at V came to 3 bases and at J to 6 bases, leaving 6 bases not matched to a gene. Germline values: CDR1 MGHDK, CDR2 SYGVNS. CDR3 length: 14 amino acids. CDR3 protein: CASSDSGGLHGYTF. CDR3 nucleotide sequence: TGTGCCAGCAGTGATTCAGGGGGCCTTCATGGCTACACCTTC.

About this clone itself: This CDR3 is also generated by other DNA sequences in the sample. The gene calls are TRBV5-4 and TRBJ1-6, with D hard to call. The CDR3 has 14 residues. With 0 bases removed from V and 6 bases from J, the gap between germline ends came to 7 bases. Germline-derived CDR1 and CDR2 are SGHNT and YYREEE (reference sequence). The CDR3 loop reads CASSLDSGNSPLHF. CDR3 coding DNA: TGTGCCAGCAGCTTGGACAGCGGTAATTCACCCCTCCACTTT.

The chain is built from TRBV7-8 and TRBJ2-7; TRBD2 is a possible D gene (6 bases). This CDR3 is built from 13 residues. Germline V gene lookup returns CDR1 SGHVS and CDR2 FQNEAQ. Between the trimmed V and J ends, which lost 5 bases and 6 bases, there was a span of 14 bases. This chain's CDR3 is CASSPTGVGEQYF. In DNA form, the CDR3 reads TGTGCCAGCAGCCCGACGGGGGTGGGCGAGCAGTACTTC.

The J gene is TRBJ1-2, the V gene TRBV5-1; D uncertain. Trimming left V 0 bases short and J 2 bases short, with 8 bases between. Germline CDR1 reads SGHRS; CDR2 reads YFSETQ. This CDR3 region has 14 residues. The CDR3 here is CASSLEHPNYGYTF. In DNA form, the CDR3 reads TGCGCCAGCAGCTTGGAACATCCGAACTATGGCTACACCTTC.

This clone appeared a single time. The rearrangement uses TRBV5-1 and TRBJ2-5; 7 bases are a match to TRBD1. Looked up from germline, CDR1 is SGHRS and CDR2 is YFSETQ. V trimming: 5 bases; J trimming: 5 bases; junction bases outside the gene matches: 9. The CDR3 is 14 residues long. The CDR3 coding sequence is TGCGCCAGCAGGGGACAGATCGCCGATGAGACCCAGTACTTC. It codes for CASRGQIADETQYF. The full variable domain, its missing parts supplied by reference TRBV5-1 and TRBJ2-5, is KAGVTQTPRYLIKTRGQQVTLSCSPISGHRSVSWYQQTPGQGLQFLFEYFSETQRNKGNFPGRFSGRQFSNSRSEMNVSTLELGDSALYLCASRGQIADETQYFGPGTRLLVL.

The chain joins TRBV11-1 to TRBJ2-1; 15 bases fit TRBD2. Germline V gene sequence: CDR1 SGHAT, CDR2 FQDESV (reference sequence). V lost 5 bases and J lost 7; bases outside the gene matches: 6. This CDR3 is built from 16 residues. CDR3: CASSTGTSGGMNEQFF. As DNA, the CDR3 is TGTGCCAGCAGCACCGGGACTAGCGGGGGGATGAATGAGCAGTTCTTC.

The chain recombines TRBV28 with TRBJ1-2; D perhaps matches TRBD1 (5 bases). V lost 6 bases and J 7 bases, leaving 15 bases between the germline ends. Germline V gives CDR1 MDHEN, CDR2 SYDVKM. The CDR3 is made up of 13 amino acids. CDR3 loop: CASRKQDFPGYTF. CDR3 nucleotide sequence: TGTGCCAGCAGAAAACAGGATTTCCCTGGCTACACCTTC.

This clone was recorded many times. This chain links TRBV29-1 with TRBJ1-1; weak D call: TRBD1 (5 bases). CDR1 and CDR2 from the germline V gene are SQVTM and ANQGSEA. There are 10 residues in the CDR3. The V and J ends lost 3 bases and 10 bases respectively, with 9 bases between them. CDR3 nucleotides: TGCAGCGTTGATTTGGACACAGCTTTCTTT. As protein: CSVDLDTAFF.

This clone was detected once. The chain joins TRBV29-1 to TRBJ2-2; D perhaps matches TRBD2 (6 bases). V gave up 3 bases and J gave up 5 bases, with 19 bases separating them. The CDR3 is 16 amino acids. In germline, CDR1 is SQVTM, CDR2 ANQGSEA. In DNA form, the CDR3 reads TGCAGCGTTGAGGGACGGAGGGTGGGTAGGACCGGGGAGCTGTTTTTT. This gives the protein CSVEGRRVGRTGELFF.

The J gene is TRBJ1-1, the V gene TRBV11-2; a possible D gene is TRBD1 (6 bases). Germline CDR1 and CDR2: SGHAT and FQNNGV. V lost 3 bases and J lost 5, with 13 bases in between. CDR3 size: 14 residues. The CDR3 is CASSFIGGETEAFF. DNA for the CDR3: TGTGCCAGCAGCTTTATAGGGGGAGAGACTGAAGCTTTCTTT.

This clone was detected only a few times. The chain employs TRBV2 and TRBJ1-1; D gene unclear. Trimming removed 8 bases at V and 1 base at J, with 23 bases between. The CDR3 runs to 17 residues. Germline values: CDR1 SNHLY, CDR2 FYNNEI. The CDR3 DNA reads as TGTGCCAGCCGTAAATACAGTGGTGGCTCATCGAACACTGAAGCTTTCTTT. Its translation: CASRKYSGGSSNTEAFF.

This clone was observed a few times. The V gene is TRBV5-8, the J gene TRBJ1-2; 9 positions match TRBD1. Trimming at V came to 3 bases and at J to 2 bases, leaving 2 bases not matched to a gene. The CDR3 spans 14 residues. The germline V gene has CDR1 SGHTS and CDR2 YDEGEE. The CDR3 loop reads CASSYGTGNYGYTF. The CDR3, as DNA: TGTGCCAGCAGCTACGGGACAGGGAACTATGGCTACACCTTC.